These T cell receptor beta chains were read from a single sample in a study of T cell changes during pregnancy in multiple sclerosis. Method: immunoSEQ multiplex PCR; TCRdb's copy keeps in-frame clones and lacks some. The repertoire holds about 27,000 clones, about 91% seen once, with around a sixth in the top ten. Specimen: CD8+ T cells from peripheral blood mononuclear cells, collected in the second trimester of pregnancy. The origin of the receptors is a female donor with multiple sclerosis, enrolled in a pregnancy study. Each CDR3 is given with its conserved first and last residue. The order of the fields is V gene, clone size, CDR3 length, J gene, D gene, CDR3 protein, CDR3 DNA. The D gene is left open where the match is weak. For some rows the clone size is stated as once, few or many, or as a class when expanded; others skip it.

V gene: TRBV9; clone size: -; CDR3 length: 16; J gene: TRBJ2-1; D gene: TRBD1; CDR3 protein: CASSASQGDSYNEQFF; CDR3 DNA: TGTGCCAGCAGCGCCTCACAGGGGGACTCCTACAATGAGCAGTTCTTC
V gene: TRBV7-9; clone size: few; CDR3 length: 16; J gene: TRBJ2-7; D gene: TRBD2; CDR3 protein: CASSHRGGARSYEQYF; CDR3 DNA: TGTGCCAGCAGCCATCGGGGGGGCGCACGGAGTTACGAGCAGTACTTC
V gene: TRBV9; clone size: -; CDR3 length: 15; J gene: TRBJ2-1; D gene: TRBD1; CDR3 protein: CASSYRDSSYNEQFF; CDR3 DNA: TGTGCCAGCAGCTATCGGGACAGCTCCTACAATGAGCAGTTCTTC
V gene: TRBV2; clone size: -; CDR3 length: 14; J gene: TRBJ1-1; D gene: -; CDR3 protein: CASSVRQENTEAFF; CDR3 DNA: TGTGCCAGCAGTGTGAGACAGGAGAACACTGAAGCTTTCTTT
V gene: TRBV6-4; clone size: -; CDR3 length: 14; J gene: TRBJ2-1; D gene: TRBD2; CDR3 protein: CASSDRAGNNEQFF; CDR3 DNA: TGTGCCAGCAGTGACCGAGCGGGAAACAATGAGCAGTTCTTC
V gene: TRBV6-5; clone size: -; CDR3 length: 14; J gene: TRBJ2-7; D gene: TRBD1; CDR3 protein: CASSLDRGNYEQYF; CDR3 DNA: TGTGCCAGCAGTTTGGACAGGGGGAACTACGAGCAGTACTTC
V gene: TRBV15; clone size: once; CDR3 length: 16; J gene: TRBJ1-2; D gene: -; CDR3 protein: CATSRDLGADLYGYTF; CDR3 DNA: TGTGCCACCAGCAGAGATCTGGGGGCAGATTTGTATGGCTACACCTTC
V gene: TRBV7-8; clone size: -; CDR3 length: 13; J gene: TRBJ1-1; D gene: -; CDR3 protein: CASSQKGETEAFF; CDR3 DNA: TGTGCCAGCAGCCAAAAGGGGGAAACTGAAGCTTTCTTT
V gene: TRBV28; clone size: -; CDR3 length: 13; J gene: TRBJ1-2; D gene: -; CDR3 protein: CASSLIQGQGYTF; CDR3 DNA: TGTGCCAGCAGTTTAATCCAGGGGCAGGGCTACACCTTC
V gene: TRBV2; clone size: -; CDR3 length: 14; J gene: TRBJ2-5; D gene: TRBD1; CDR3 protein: CASRDRGWQETQYF; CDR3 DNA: TGTGCCAGCAGAGACAGGGGTTGGCAAGAGACCCAGTACTTC
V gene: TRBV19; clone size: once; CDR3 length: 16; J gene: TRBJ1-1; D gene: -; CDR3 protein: CASSPFDAILYTEAFF; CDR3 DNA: TGTGCCAGTAGCCCATTTGATGCGATACTATACACTGAAGCTTTCTTT
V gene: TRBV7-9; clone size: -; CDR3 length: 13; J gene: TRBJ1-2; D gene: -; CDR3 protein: CASSLGLGAVYTF; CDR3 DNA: TGTGCCAGCAGCTTAGGGCTGGGGGCAGTATACACCTTC
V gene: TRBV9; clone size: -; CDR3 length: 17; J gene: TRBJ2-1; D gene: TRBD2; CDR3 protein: CASSTGTSGRDYNEQFF; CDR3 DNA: TGTGCCAGCAGCACGGGGACTAGCGGGAGGGACTACAATGAGCAGTTCTTC
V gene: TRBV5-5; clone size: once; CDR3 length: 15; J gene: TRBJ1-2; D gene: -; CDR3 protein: CASSLITSLNYGYTF; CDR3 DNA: TGTGCCAGCAGCTTGATTACGAGTTTAAACTATGGCTACACCTTC
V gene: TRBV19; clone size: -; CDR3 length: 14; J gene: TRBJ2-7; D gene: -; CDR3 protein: CAASPAGGLNEQYF; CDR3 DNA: TGTGCCGCCTCACCCGCCGGGGGGCTCAACGAGCAGTACTTC
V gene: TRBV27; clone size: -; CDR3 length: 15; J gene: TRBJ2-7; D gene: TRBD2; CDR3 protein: CASSASSGAFYEQYF; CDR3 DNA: TGTGCCAGCAGTGCATCTAGCGGGGCATTCTACGAGCAGTACTTC
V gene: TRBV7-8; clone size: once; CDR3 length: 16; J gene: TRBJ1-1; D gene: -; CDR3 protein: CASSFEGGVHGTEAFF; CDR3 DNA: TGTGCCAGCAGCTTTGAGGGAGGGGTTCACGGCACTGAAGCTTTCTTT
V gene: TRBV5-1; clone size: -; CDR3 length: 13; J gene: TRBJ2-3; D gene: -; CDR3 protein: CASSSTGTDTQYF; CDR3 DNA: TGCGCCAGCAGCTCTACAGGTACAGATACGCAGTATTTT
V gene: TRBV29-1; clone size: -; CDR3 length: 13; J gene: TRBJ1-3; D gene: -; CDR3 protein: CSVLGGEGNTIYF; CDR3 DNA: TGCAGCGTTTTGGGAGGGGAGGGAAACACCATATATTTT
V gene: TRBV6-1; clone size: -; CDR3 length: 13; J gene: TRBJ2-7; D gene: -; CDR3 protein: CASSEGGPYEQYF; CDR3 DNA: TGTGCCAGCAGTGAAGGGGGGCCCTACGAGCAGTACTTC
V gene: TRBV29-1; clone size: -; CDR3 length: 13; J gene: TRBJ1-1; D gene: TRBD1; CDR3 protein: CSARTGDFTEAFF; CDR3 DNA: TGCAGCGCTCGGACAGGGGATTTCACTGAAGCTTTCTTT
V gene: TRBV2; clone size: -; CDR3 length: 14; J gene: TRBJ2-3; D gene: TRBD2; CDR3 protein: CASSILAGTDTQYF; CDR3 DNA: TGTGCCAGCAGTATCCTAGCGGGAACAGATACGCAGTATTTT
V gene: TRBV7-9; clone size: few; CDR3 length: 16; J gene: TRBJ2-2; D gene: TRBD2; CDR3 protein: CASSQRDQREAGELFF; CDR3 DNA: TGTGCCAGCAGCCAAAGGGACCAGCGGGAAGCCGGGGAGCTGTTTTTT
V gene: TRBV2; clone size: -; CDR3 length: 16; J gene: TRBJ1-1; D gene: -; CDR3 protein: CASSEAIGGPNTEAFF; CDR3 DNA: TGTGCCAGCAGTGAAGCGATCGGGGGACCGAACACTGAAGCTTTCTTT
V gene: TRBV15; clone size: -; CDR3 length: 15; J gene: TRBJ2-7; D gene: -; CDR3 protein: CATSCCQGRVYEQYF; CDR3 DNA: TGTGCCACCAGCTGTTGTCAGGGCAGGGTCTACGAGCAGTACTTC
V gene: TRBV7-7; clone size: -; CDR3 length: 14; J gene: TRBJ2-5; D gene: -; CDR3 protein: CASSTLGTGETQYF; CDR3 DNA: TGTGCTAGCAGCACCCTGGGTACAGGAGAGACCCAGTACTTC
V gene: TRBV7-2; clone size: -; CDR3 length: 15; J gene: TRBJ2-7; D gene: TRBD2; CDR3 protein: CASSPWEGESYEQYF; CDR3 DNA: TGTGCCAGCAGCCCATGGGAGGGTGAATCCTACGAGCAGTACTTC
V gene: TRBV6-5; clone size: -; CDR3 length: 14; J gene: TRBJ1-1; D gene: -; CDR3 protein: CASSLAHSNTEAFF; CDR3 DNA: TGTGCCAGCAGTTTAGCGCATTCGAACACTGAAGCTTTCTTT
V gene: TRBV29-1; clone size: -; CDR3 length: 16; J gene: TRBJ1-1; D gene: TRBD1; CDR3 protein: CSVEFTGGPMNTEAFF; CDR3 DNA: TGCAGCGTAGAATTTACAGGGGGCCCCATGAACACTGAAGCTTTCTTT
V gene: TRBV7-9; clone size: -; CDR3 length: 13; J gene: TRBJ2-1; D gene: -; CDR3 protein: CASSLLNFNEQFF; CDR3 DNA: TGTGCCAGCAGCTTGCTAAACTTCAATGAGCAGTTCTTC
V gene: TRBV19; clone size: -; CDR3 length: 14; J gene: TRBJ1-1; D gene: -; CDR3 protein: CASSINVGGTEAFF; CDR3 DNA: TGTGCCAGTAGTATAAACGTCGGGGGCACTGAAGCTTTCTTT
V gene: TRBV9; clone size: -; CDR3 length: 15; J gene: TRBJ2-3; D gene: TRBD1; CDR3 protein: CASSSQGAPPDTQYF; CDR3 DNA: TGTGCCAGCAGCTCACAGGGGGCGCCCCCAGATACGCAGTATTTT
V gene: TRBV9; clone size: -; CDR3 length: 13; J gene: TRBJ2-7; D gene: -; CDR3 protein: CASSLDSSYEQYF; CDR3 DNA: TGTGCCAGCAGCCTCGACAGCTCCTACGAGCAGTACTTC
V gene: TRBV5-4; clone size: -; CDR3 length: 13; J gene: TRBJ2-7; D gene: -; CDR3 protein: CASSPTSSYEQYF; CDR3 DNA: TGTGCCAGCAGCCCGACTAGTAGCTACGAGCAGTACTTC
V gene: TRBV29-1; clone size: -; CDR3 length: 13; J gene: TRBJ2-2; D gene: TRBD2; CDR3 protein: CSVSGTGTGELFF; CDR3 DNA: TGCAGCGTTAGCGGGACCGGTACCGGGGAGCTGTTTTTT
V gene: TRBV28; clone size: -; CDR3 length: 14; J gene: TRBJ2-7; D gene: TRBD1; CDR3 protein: CASSLGQGFDEQYF; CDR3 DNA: TGTGCCAGCAGTTTGGGACAGGGTTTCGACGAGCAGTACTTC